These 19 T cell receptor beta chains were all obtained from the same sample, sequenced in a study of Graves' ophthalmopathy and Graves' hyperthyroidism. CDR3 regions of TCR beta were amplified from RNA transcripts. Investigators did first-round RT-PCR with HTBI primers, then second-round multiplex PCR. TCRdb re-called the multiplex PCR reads with MiXCR, one entry per CDR3 protein. The sample lists over 650,000 distinct CDR3 sequences; about 41% were seen once. The sample comprised peripheral blood. These receptors came from an adult man with Graves' ophthalmopathy.

V is TRBV13 and J is TRBJ1-2; 7 bases match TRBD1. With 4 bases clipped from V and 2 bases from J, the junction kept 16 bases outside the gene matches. The CDR3 totals 18 residues. Per the germline V gene, CDR1 is PRHDT and CDR2 is FYEKMQ (reference sequence). CDR3 nucleotide sequence: TGTGCCAGCAGCTGGACAACCGCGGGACAGCTAATGAACTATGGCTACACCTTC. It codes for CASSWTTAGQLMNYGYTF.

The V call is TRBV10-3, the J call TRBJ1-4; 7 positions match TRBD1. J lost 7 bases, V lost 10 bases, and 6 bases had no gene match. The CDR3 contains 12 residues. The germline V gene has CDR1 ENHRY and CDR2 SYGVKD. CDR3 bases: TGTGCCAGTGGACAGGAGGGTGAAAAACTGTTTTTT. It encodes CASGQEGEKLFF.

There are many counts of this clonotype. CDR3 DNA sequence: TGTGCCAGCATTTCGCCCGACGGTAACTATGGCTACACCTTC. It yields the protein CASISPDGNYGYTF. The chain employs TRBV6-2 or TRBV6-3 and TRBJ1-2; no clear D. The V and J ends lost 7 bases and 1 base respectively, with 13 bases between them. Germline CDR1 is MNHEY and CDR2 is SVGEGT. There are 14 residues in the CDR3.

This rearrangement joins TRBV25-1 to TRBJ2-1; a weak D match, TRBD2 (6 bases). Germline assignment: CDR1 MGHDK and CDR2 SYGVNS. The CDR3 totals 14 residues. Trimming stripped 2 bases from V and 4 bases from J, with 9 bases between. CDR3 nucleotides: TGTGCCAGCAGTGAAGGTGGGACTTACAATGAGCAGTTCTTC. This codes for CASSEGGTYNEQFF.

This chain links TRBV5-4 with TRBJ2-3; possibly TRBD2 for D (6 bases). CDR1 is SGHNT and CDR2 is YYREEE in the germline V gene (reference sequence). The CDR3 totals 15 residues. V was pared by 2 bases and J by 3 bases, with 13 bases between. CDR3 nucleotide sequence: TGTGCCAGCAGCTTCGGGAGCAGTCCGACAGATACGCAGTATTTT. It specifies CASSFGSSPTDTQYF.

The chain combines TRBV12-3 or TRBV12-4 with TRBJ2-7; tentatively, D is TRBD1 (6 bases). The CDR3 loop spans 15 amino acids. V shed 1 base and J shed 0 bases, with 10 bases lying between them. CDR3 bases: TGTGCCAGCAGTTTAGGACAGGTTTCCTCCTACGAGCAGTACTTC. Protein: CASSLGQVSSYEQYF.

This chain joins TRBV5-5 and TRBJ2-7, with D perhaps TRBD2 (6 bases). The germline CDR1 and CDR2 sequences are SGHKS and YYEKEE (reference sequence). Trimming cost V 0 bases and J 6 bases, with 25 bases left between them. This CDR3 contains 18 residues. CDR3 loop: CASSLDTSSSLWGLEQYF. In nucleotides, the CDR3 is TGTGCCAGCAGCTTGGACACTAGCTCCTCCCTTTGGGGACTCGAGCAGTACTTC. The full variable domain, with the rest looked up from reference TRBV5-5 and TRBJ2-7, is DAGVTQSPTHLIKTRGQQVTLRCSPISGHKSVSWYQQVLGQGPQFIFQYYEKEERGRGNFPDRFSARQFPNYSSELNVNALLLGDSALYLCASSLDTSSSLWGLEQYFGPGTRLTVT.

There are many counts of this clonotype. The chain has TRBV7-2 and TRBJ2-7; the D gene is possibly TRBD2 (7 bases). Trimming took off 5 bases at V and 4 bases at J, with 12 bases between the two ends. The CDR3 extends over 13 amino acids. Per the germline V gene, CDR1 is SGHTA and CDR2 is FQGNSA. Written as DNA, the CDR3 is TGTGCCAGCAGCGGGGGGGCTACATACGAGCAGTACTTC. It translates to CASSGGATYEQYF.

Comments on this clonotype: A read error may be the cause here, since a much bigger clone is one base away. The CDR3: CASSPLSGRSSHEQYF. The DNA of the CDR3 is TGTGCCAGCAGCCCGCTTTCGGGACGCAGCTCCCACGAGCAGTACTTC. V is TRBV7-2 and J is TRBJ2-7; the D call may be TRBD1 or TRBD2 (5 bases each). CDR1 and CDR2 (germline): SGHTA, FQGNSA. The CDR3 loop spans 16 amino acids. The whole variable domain, filled in from reference TRBV7-2 and TRBJ2-7, reads GAGVSQSPSNKVTEKGKDVELRCDPISGHTALYWYRQSLGQGLEFLIYFQGNSAPDKSGLPSDRFSAERTGGSVSTLTIQRTQQEDSAVYLCASSPLSGRSSHEQYFGPGTRLTVT.

There are many counts of this clonotype. The chain has TRBV19 and TRBJ2-5; 7 bases are a match to TRBD1. V dropped 5 bases and J dropped 4; count of bases not matched to a gene: 7. Germline-derived CDR1 and CDR2 are LNHDA and SQIVND (reference sequence). The CDR3 is 14 amino acids. The CDR3 coding sequence is TGTGCCAGTAGTTCACAGGGGTCTGGAGAGACCCAGTACTTC. Its protein product is CASSSQGSGETQYF.

This clonotype has only a few counts. This rearrangement joins TRBV6-1 to TRBJ2-7; D possibly corresponds to TRBD1 (6 bases). The CDR3 spans 14 residues. Germline values: CDR1 MNHNS, CDR2 SASEGT. Trimming left V 8 bases short and J 4 bases short, with 18 bases between. The CDR3 nucleotides read TGTGCCAGCGTCGGACAGCATTCATTATACGAGCAGTACTTC. Translating gives CASVGQHSLYEQYF.

This chain uses TRBV5-1 with TRBJ2-2, with D possibly TRBD1 on 6 matching bases. This CDR3 spans 15 amino acids. V was pared by 2 bases and J by 7 bases, with 15 bases between. Germline CDR1 is SGHRS and CDR2 is YFSETQ. CDR3 residues: CASSFRTEEGGELFF. The CDR3 coding sequence is TGCGCCAGCAGCTTCCGGACAGAAGAGGGCGGGGAGCTGTTTTTT.

This clonotype was seen ten or more times. The chain employs TRBV3-1 and TRBJ1-1; D call uncertain. V gave up 4 bases and J gave up 1 base, with 4 bases separating them. CDR1 LGHDT and CDR2 YNNKEL come from the germline V gene (reference sequence). The CDR3 is 12 residues long. DNA of the CDR3: TGTGCCAGCAGCCGACGGAACACTGAAGCTTTCTTT. Protein sequence: CASSRRNTEAFF.

This clonotype has a count of ten or more. The chain couples TRBV25-1 to TRBJ2-7; D ambiguous. This CDR3 has 12 amino acids. V lost 1 base to trimming and J lost 5 bases, with 6 bases between them. CDR1 and CDR2 (germline): MGHDK, SYGVNS. The CDR3 region has the DNA TGTGCCAGCAGTGAATTGGGCCACGAGCAGTACTTC. It encodes CASSELGHEQYF.

The chain has TRBV10-3 and TRBJ1-6; TRBD1 agrees at 8 bases. Germline CDR1 ENHRY, CDR2 SYGVKD. The CDR3 has 13 amino acids. Unmatched junction bases numbered 4, after V lost 6 bases and J lost 9 bases. The CDR3 sequence: CAIRRQGSSPLHF. CDR3 DNA: TGTGCCATCAGGAGACAGGGGAGTTCACCCCTCCACTTT.

The chain combines TRBV10-3 with TRBJ1-2, with D perhaps TRBD1 (6 bases). Per germline, CDR1 ENHRY and CDR2 SYGVKD. The length of the CDR3 is 15 residues. The V and J ends lost 10 bases and 1 base respectively, with 19 bases between them. The CDR3 DNA follows: TGTGCCACCGGGGGCGGTCGGGGTTTTAACTATGGCTACACCTTC. It is translated as CATGGGRGFNYGYTF.

In its sample, this clonotype was seen a few times. The rearrangement uses TRBV19 and TRBJ2-7; the match to TRBD2 covers 10 bases. Losses at the gene ends were 5 bases for V and 4 bases for J; bases not matched to a gene: 14. The CDR3 loop spans 17 amino acids. Germline-derived CDR1 and CDR2 are LNHDA and SQIVND (reference sequence). In DNA, the CDR3 is TGTGCCAGTAGTCCACGGGCTAGCGGGAGTGTGGGTTACGAGCAGTACTTC. This translates into CASSPRASGSVGYEQYF.

The rearrangement joins TRBV25-1 to TRBJ1-4; tentatively, D is TRBD1 (6 bases). This CDR3 spans 13 amino acids. Germline CDR1 is MGHDK and CDR2 is SYGVNS. Trimming pared 6 bases from V and 10 bases from J, leaving 15 bases between. The CDR3 DNA is TGTGCCAGCAGCTATGGGGGCGACGGAAAACTGTTTTTT. As protein: CASSYGGDGKLFF.

This clonotype was detected a few times. V usage is TRBV6-5 and J usage is TRBJ2-2; D gene unclear. CDR1 is MNHEY, CDR2 SVGAGI, per germline. Trimming pared 2 bases from V and 0 bases from J, leaving 10 bases between. The CDR3 has 16 residues. CDR3 residues: CASSYLDGANTGELFF. The CDR3 DNA sequence: TGTGCCAGCAGTTACCTGGACGGCGCGAACACCGGGGAGCTGTTTTTT.